This T cell receptor (beta chain) was recorded in a study of T cell repertoires in cytomegalovirus infection. Background on the study: TCR beta signatures that were public indicated CMV infection and matching HLA type.

Via MiXCR, TCRdb re-called the reads, giving one row per CDR3 protein. The sample yields roughly 700,000 distinct CDR3 sequences, approximately 33% seen once. The length of the CDR3 is 16 residues. After removal of 5 bases from V and 4 bases from J, the junction contained 12 bases not matched to a gene. Germline V gene sequence: CDR1 LNHDA, CDR2 SQIVND (reference sequence). This clonotype was seen a few times. Its specificity is unknown. The material was cultured PBMCs, obtained from culture after CMV antigen stimulation. The chain recombines TRBV19 with TRBJ1-2; 8 positions agree with TRBD1. This clonotype originated in a human donor in good health (CMV status not recorded). Some clones in this sample may be carry-over from other donors' samples. CDR3 nucleotide sequence: TGTGCCAGTAGTTACCCCGGGACAGGAGAACTCTATGGCTACACCTTC. Translated: CASSYPGTGELYGYTF. Complete variable domain (other parts from reference TRBV19 and TRBJ1-2): DGGITQSPKYLFRKEGQNVTLSCEQNLNHDAMYWYRQDPGQGLRLIYYSQIVNDFQKGDIAEGYSVSREKKESFPLTVTSAQKNPTAFYLCASSYPGTGELYGYTFGSGTRLTVV.